This T cell receptor (beta chain) was captured in a study of T cell repertoires in ileal Crohn's disease. Study outcomes and limitations: Compared with non-smokers, active smokers at surgery showed more clonal expansions.

This clone was observed once. Its antigen is currently unknown. Trimming stripped 7 bases from V and 4 bases from J, with 13 bases between. This CDR3 has 13 amino acids. Germline CDR1 reads MNHNS; CDR2 reads SASEGT. Only in-frame clones appear in the TCRdb table, and some are missing; sequencing was by immunoSEQ multiplex PCR. The sample records fewer than 4,500 clones, around 82% being singletons. Surgical specimens yielded lamina propria lymphocytes, which were density-gradient separated and then sorted. The chain recombines TRBV6-1 with TRBJ1-1; D gene uncertain. The sequence was obtained from an adult with Crohn's disease. Material: CD4+ T cells sorted from the ileum. The CDR3 nucleotides are TGTGCCAGCACTAGGGAAGAGGGCACTGAAGCTTTCTTT. Translated: CASTREEGTEAFF.